Below are 4 T cell receptor beta chains sequenced from a single sample in a study of shared clonotypes between healthy human individuals. The naive CD8 population came from CD45RO-negative cells selected for CCR7, without terminally differentiated effector memory CD45RA+ cells. Here immunoSEQ multiplex PCR was the method, and the copy in TCRdb shows in-frame clones only, minus some. The sample has around 2,000,000 clones, about 92% seen once. Sequencing was performed on naive CD8+ T cells from PBMCs. The receptors derive from a man between 18 and 35 years old in good health. Some clones in this sample may be carry-over from other donors' samples.

The chain joins TRBV27 to TRBJ1-2, with a tentative D call TRBD1 (5 bases). V was cut by 5 bases and J by 4 bases, with 14 bases left in between. The germline V gene encodes CDR1 MNHEY and CDR2 SMNVEV (reference sequence). CDR3 length equals 14 residues. The CDR3 region has the DNA TGTGCCAGCAGTCCCTCGGGACTGCCCTATGGCTACACCTTC. It translates to CASSPSGLPYGYTF.

The chain uses TRBV6-6 and TRBJ1-6, with 8 bases lining up with TRBD1. J lost 7 bases, V lost 2 bases, and 1 base had no gene match. The CDR3 loop spans 14 amino acids. Germline loops: CDR1 MNHNY, CDR2 SVGAGI (reference sequence). CDR3 sequence (DNA): TGTGCCAGCAGTTACGGGGACAGGAATTCACCCCTCCACTTT. Its translation is CASSYGDRNSPLHF.

To note about this clone: Other DNA sequences of this sample code for an identical CDR3. The chain recombines TRBV4-1 with TRBJ2-7, with 7 bases lining up with TRBD1. This CDR3 contains 15 residues. J lost 2 bases, V lost 2 bases, and 6 bases had no gene match. Germline-derived CDR1 and CDR2 are MGHRA and YSYEKL. The CDR3 DNA sequence: TGCGCCAGCAGCCAAACCGGGACAGCCACCTACGAGCAGTACTTC. It is translated as CASSQTGTATYEQYF.

This clone came up a few times. Distinct nucleotide sequences in the sample also encode this CDR3. This rearrangement joins TRBV7-8 to TRBJ2-7; 8 nucleotides match TRBD1. Germline CDR1 and CDR2: SGHVS and FQNEAQ. The CDR3 is 13 amino acids. V was clipped by 3 bases and J by 2 bases; unmatched bases: 0. CDR3 coding DNA: TGTGCCAGCAGCTTGGACAGGGCCTACGAGCAGTACTTC. It codes for CASSLDRAYEQYF.